This T cell receptor (beta chain) derives from a study of Ad26.COV2.S vaccination and SARS-CoV-2 variants. V lost 0 bases to trimming and J lost 4 bases, with 4 bases between them. The germline V gene has CDR1 SGHNT and CDR2 YYREEE (reference sequence). CDR3 length: 12 residues. Produced via immunoSEQ multiplex PCR; TCRdb's table is partial and in-frame only. This sample has over 85,000 clones; more than 70% occur once, and the top ten carry about 15%. The specimen comprised peripheral blood, sampled after recovery from COVID-19. The receptor comes from a human donor who had recovered from COVID-19. The V and J genes are TRBV5-4 and TRBJ1-1; no clear D gene. The CDR3 region has the DNA TGTGCCAGCAGCTTGGATCCCACTGAAGCTTTCTTT. It is translated as CASSLDPTEAFF.